This TCR beta chain derives from a study of blood T cells in healthy people across ages (dated by TCRdb to the mid-2010s). With regard to the full study: In model experiments, roughly one uniquely barcoded TCR beta cDNA molecule per two T cells was captured by template switching. Using the same blood draw, the study looked at two additional independent replicas of 1 million unique cDNA reads for two donors, one aged 18 to 30 and the other aged 80 or older. Four age groups were formed from the donors: young (average roughly 15 years), middle-aged (around 40), aged (62) and long-lived (roughly 88). To avoid experimental bias, donors of different ages were randomly spread across the sequencing lanes. Age-related changes in TCR beta repertoire diversity were measured in the study by deep sequencing normalized with unique cDNA molecular identifiers.

The CDR3 covers 14 residues, taking in both the cysteine and the phenylalanine. The read is trimmed to its CDR3 DNA, 42 bases read in frame from base 1. From the germline V gene (reference sequence), CDR1 is DFQATT and CDR2 is SNEGSKA. V and J lose 4 bases and 1 base, and a span of 12 bases separates them. The library was prepared using 5' RACE. Instrument used: Illumina HiSeq 2500. A second PCR of about 6 to 11 cycles was performed with a sample-barcoded 5' primer and a J-beta primer mix. A template-switch 5' adaptor carrying 12 random nucleotides introduced a unique molecular identifier onto each TCR beta cDNA molecule. Each sample yielded at least 2.5 million CDR3-containing paired-end reads. First-strand cDNA was synthesized from all RNA with the Mint cDNA synthesis kit, primed by a TRBC-specific oligonucleotide. All cDNA was treated with uracil-DNA glycosylase and then went through a first 18-cycle PCR with the universal primers M1SS and BC2_uni_R. Per the authors' processing: Normalization of each sample was performed by random selection of 1 million high-quality reads, each carrying a distinct molecular identifier. Instead of being binned into consensus sequences, reads that shared molecular identifiers were thrown out. MiTCR, run with a Q25 quality threshold and the strictest error-elimination algorithm, handled CDR3 identification, clonotype clustering and error correction. A nonparametric unseen species model with Euler transformation was used to estimate a lower bound on total TCR beta diversity. The public reads were run again by TCRdb, first through fastp at Q25 and then through MiXCR, and only productive beta chains were kept. CDR3 protein duplicates are merged, each entry listing the most common genes and DNA. V and J calls and clone size were set by TCRdb, not the authors. Present in this sample are some 880,000 distinct CDR3 sequences, roughly 34% of which were seen just once. The ten most abundant clones make up roughly 13% of the sample.

Donors were 39 systemically healthy Caucasian individuals from Russia aged 6 to 90 years. Each donor gave 8 to 10 milliliters of peripheral blood, drawn into EDTA-treated Vacutainer tubes. Ficoll-Paque density-gradient centrifugation was used to isolate PBMCs, with at least 6.5 million per sample. Total RNA, at least 6 micrograms per sample, was extracted from PBMCs with Trizol reagent. Naive CD45RAhigh/CD27high T cell percentages were measured by flow cytometry on a PBMC aliquot from every donor. The table lists this clonotype with a few counts. This clone's antigen is unknown. No much larger clonotype is one base removed from it; base qualities were not supplied. Broader findings and caveats from the paper: Compared with the aged group, the long-lived group had more naive CD4+ T cells, fewer expanded clones and increased TCR diversity, a pattern suggesting age selection. Since profiling was done on bulk unsorted PBMCs, naive and antigen-experienced compartments could not be conclusively compared. Observed TCR beta diversity per million T cells fell roughly linearly with age, and a significant reduction was already apparent by age about 43. Donor CMV infection status was unknown, potentially confounding age-related changes in expanded clonotypes. A strong correlation was found between observed TCR beta diversity and the percentage of naive T cells measured by flow cytometry. Estimates of total diversity from one million sequenced T cells were regarded as lower bounds and underestimates.

The chain is encoded by TRBV20-1 joined to TRBJ2-3; perhaps TRBD2 is the D gene, with 6 bases matching. The source material was blood. This TCR was sampled from a man younger than 30 in good health. The CDR3 loop reads CSAIRRGGTDTQYF. Here is the DNA: TGCAGTGCTATTCGGCGGGGCGGCACAGATACGCAGTATTTT.